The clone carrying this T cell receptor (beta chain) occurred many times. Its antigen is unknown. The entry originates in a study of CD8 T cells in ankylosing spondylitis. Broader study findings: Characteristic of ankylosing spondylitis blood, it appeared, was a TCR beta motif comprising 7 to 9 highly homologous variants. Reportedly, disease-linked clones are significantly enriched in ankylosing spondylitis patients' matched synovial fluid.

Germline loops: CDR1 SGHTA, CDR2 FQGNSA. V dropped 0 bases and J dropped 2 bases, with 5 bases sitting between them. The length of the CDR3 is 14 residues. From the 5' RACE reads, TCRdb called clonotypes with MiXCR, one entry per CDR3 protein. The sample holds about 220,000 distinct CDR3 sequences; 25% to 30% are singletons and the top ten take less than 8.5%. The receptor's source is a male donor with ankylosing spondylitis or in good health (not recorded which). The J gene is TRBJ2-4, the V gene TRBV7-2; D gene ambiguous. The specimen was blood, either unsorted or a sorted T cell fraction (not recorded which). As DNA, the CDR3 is TGTGCCAGCAGCTTAGCAGGGTCCAAAAACATTCAGTACTTC. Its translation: CASSLAGSKNIQYF.